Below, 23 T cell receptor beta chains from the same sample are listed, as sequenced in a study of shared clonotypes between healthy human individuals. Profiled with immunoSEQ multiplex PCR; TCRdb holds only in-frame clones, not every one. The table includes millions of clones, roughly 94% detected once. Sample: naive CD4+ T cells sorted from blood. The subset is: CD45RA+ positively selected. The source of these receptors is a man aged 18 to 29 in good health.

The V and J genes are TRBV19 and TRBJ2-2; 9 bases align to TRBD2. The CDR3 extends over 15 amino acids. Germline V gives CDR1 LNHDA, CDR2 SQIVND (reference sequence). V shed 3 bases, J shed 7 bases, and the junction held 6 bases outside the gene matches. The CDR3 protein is CASSMASGVGGELFF. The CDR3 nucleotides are TGTGCCAGTAGTATGGCTAGCGGGGTCGGCGGGGAGCTGTTTTTT.

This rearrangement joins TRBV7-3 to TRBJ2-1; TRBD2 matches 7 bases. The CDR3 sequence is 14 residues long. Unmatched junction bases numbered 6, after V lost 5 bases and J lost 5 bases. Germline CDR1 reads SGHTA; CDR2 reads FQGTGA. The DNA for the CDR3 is TGTGCCAGCAGCCTCACTAGCGCGAACAATGAGCAGTTCTTC. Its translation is CASSLTSANNEQFF.

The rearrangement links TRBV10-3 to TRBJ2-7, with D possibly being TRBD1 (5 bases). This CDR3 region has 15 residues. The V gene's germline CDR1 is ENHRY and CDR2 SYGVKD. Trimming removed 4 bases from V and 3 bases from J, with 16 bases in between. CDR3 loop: CAISGRVVGDYEQYF. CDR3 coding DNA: TGTGCCATCAGTGGACGGGTTGTAGGGGACTACGAGCAGTACTTC.

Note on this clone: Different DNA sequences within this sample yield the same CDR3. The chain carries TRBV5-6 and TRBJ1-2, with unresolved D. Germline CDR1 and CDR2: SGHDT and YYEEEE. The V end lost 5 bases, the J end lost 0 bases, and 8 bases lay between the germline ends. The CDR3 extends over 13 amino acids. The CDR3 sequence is CASSSTANYGYTF. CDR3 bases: TGTGCCAGCAGTTCTACAGCTAACTATGGCTACACCTTC.

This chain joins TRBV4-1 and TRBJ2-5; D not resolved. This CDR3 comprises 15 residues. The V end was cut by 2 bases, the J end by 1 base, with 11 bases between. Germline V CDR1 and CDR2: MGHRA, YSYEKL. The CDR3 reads CASSQTQAVQETQYF. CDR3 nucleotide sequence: TGCGCCAGCAGCCAAACCCAGGCGGTCCAAGAGACCCAGTACTTC.

The CDR3 nucleotides are TGTGCCAGCAGCGTACTCCGGGACAGCAATGAAAAACTGTTTTTT. Encoded protein: CASSVLRDSNEKLFF. The chain carries TRBV7-9 and TRBJ1-4; 7 positions match TRBD1. Germline values: CDR1 SEHNR, CDR2 FQNEAQ (reference sequence). The CDR3 sequence is 15 residues long. With 5 bases clipped from V and 5 bases from J, the junction kept 8 bases outside the gene matches. Full variable domain (missing parts from reference TRBV7-9 and TRBJ1-4): DTGVSQNPRHKITKRGQNVTFRCDPISEHNRLYWYRQTLGQGPEFLTYFQNEAQLEKSRLLSDRFSAERPKGSFSTLEIQRTEQGDSAMYLCASSVLRDSNEKLFFGSGTQLSVL.

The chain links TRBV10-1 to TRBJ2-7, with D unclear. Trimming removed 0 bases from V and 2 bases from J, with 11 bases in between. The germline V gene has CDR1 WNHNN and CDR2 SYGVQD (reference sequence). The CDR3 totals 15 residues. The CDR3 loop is CASSESPRPPYEQYF. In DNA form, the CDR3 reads TGCGCCAGCAGTGAGTCCCCCCGGCCCCCCTACGAGCAGTACTTC.

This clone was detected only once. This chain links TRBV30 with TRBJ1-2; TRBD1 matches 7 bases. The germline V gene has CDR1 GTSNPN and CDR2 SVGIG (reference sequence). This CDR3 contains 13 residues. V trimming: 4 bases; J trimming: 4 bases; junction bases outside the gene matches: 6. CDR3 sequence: CAWIRGLAYGYTF. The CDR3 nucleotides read TGTGCCTGGATCAGGGGGTTAGCCTATGGCTACACCTTC.

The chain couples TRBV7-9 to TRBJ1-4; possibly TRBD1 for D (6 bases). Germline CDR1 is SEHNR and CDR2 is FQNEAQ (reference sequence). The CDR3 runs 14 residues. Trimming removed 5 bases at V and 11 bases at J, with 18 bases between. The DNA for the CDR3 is TGTGCCAGCAGCAGCCGGGACACGGGGGAGAAACTGTTTTTT. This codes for CASSSRDTGEKLFF.

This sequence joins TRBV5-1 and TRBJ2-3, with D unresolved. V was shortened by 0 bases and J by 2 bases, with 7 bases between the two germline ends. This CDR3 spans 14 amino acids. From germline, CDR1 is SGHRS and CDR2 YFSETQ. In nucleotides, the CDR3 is TGCGCCAGCAGCTTGGTTTGGGACACAGATACGCAGTATTTT. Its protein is CASSLVWDTDTQYF.

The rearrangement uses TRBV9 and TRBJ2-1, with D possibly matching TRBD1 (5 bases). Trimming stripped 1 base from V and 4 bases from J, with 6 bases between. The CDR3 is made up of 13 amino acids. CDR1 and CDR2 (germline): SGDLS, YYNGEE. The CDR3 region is CASSVQGYNEQFF. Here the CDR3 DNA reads TGTGCCAGCAGCGTACAGGGTTACAATGAGCAGTTCTTC.

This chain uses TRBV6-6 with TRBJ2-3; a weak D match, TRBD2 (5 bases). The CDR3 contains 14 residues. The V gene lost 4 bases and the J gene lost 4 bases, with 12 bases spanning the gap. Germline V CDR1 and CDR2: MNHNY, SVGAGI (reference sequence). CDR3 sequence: CASSFSPGADTQYF. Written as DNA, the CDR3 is TGTGCCAGCAGTTTCTCCCCCGGGGCAGATACGCAGTATTTT.

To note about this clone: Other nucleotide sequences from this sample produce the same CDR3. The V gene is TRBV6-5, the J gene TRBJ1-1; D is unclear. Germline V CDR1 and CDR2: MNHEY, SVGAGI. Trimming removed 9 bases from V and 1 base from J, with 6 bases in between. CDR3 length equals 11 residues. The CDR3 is CASTRNTEAFF. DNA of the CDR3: TGTGCCAGTACACGGAACACTGAAGCTTTCTTT.

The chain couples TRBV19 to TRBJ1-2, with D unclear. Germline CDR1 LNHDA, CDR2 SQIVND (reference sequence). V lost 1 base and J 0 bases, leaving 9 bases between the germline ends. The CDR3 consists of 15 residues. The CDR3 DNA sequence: TGTGCCAGTAGTATAGGTGCAGGATCTAACTATGGCTACACCTTC. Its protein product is CASSIGAGSNYGYTF.

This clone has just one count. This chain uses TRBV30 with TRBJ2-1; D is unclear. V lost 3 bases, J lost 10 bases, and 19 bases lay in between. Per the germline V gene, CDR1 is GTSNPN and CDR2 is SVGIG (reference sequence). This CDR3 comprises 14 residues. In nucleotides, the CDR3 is TGTGCCTGGAGGAATGTGCGAGCGCCGCCCGAGCAGTTCTTC. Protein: CAWRNVRAPPEQFF.

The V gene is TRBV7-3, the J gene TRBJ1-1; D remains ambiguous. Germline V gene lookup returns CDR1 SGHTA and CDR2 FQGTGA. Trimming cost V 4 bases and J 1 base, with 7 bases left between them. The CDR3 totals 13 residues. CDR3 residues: CASSSDSNTEAFF. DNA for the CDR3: TGTGCCAGCAGCTCTGATTCGAACACTGAAGCTTTCTTT.

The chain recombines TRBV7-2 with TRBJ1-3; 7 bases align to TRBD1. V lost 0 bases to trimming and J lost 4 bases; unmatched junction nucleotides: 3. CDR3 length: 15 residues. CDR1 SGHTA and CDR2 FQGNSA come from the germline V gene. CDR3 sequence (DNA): TGTGCCAGCAGCTTAGCGACAGGGTACGGAAACACCATATATTTT. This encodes CASSLATGYGNTIYF. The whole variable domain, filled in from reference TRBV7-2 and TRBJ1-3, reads GAGVSQSPSNKVTEKGKDVELRCDPISGHTALYWYRQSLGQGLEFLIYFQGNSAPDKSGLPSDRFSAERTGGSVSTLTIQRTQQEDSAVYLCASSLATGYGNTIYFGEGSWLTVV.

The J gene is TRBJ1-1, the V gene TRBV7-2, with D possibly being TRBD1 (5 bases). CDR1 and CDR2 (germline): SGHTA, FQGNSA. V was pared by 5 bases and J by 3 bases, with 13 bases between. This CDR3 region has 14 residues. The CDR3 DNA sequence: TGTGCCAGCAGCCCGGGTGGAGGGGACACTGAAGCTTTCTTT. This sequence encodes CASSPGGGDTEAFF.

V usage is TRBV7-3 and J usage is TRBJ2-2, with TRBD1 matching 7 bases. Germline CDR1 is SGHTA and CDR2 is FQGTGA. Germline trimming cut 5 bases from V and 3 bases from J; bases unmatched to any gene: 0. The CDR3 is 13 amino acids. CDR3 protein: CASSTGDTGELFF. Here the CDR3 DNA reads TGTGCCAGCAGCACAGGGGACACCGGGGAGCTGTTTTTT.

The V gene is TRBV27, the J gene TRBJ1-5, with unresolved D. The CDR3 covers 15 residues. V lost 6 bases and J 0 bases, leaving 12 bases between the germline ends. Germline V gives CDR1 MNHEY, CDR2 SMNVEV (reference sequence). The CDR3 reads CASSLTGISNQPQHF. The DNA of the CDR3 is TGTGCCAGCAGCCTAACGGGGATTAGCAATCAGCCCCAGCATTTT.

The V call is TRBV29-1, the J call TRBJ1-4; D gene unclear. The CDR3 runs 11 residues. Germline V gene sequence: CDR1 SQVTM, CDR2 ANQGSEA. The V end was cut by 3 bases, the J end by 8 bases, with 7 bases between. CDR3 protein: CSVEVTEKLFF. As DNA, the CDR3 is TGCAGCGTTGAGGTGACGGAAAAACTGTTTTTT.

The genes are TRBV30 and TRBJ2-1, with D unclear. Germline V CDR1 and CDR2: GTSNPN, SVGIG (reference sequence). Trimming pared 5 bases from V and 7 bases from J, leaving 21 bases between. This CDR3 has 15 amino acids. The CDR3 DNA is TGTGCCTGGGGAGTTGCCGACCGGCGAGGTAATGAGCAGTTCTTC. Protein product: CAWGVADRRGNEQFF.

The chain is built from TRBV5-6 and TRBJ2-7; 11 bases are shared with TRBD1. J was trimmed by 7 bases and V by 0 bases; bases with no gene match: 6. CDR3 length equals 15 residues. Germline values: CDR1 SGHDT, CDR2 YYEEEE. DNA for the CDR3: TGTGCCAGCAGCTTGGGGACAGGGGGCATAGGGGAGCAGTACTTC. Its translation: CASSLGTGGIGEQYF.